The T cell receptor beta chain described here comes from a study of control samples from healthy donors and cancer patients. The data were produced by immunoSEQ multiplex PCR, yet TCRdb's version contains in-frame clones alone and is incomplete. The table records 200,000 or so clones, about 89% of them present only once. A single count supports this clone. Germline V gives CDR1 SGHAT, CDR2 FQNNGV. The ends were cut back, 2 bases at V and 0 bases at J, with 14 bases in the middle. The CDR3 extends over 17 amino acids. Sequenced material: blood. This clonotype originated in a man younger than 40 in good health. The J gene is TRBJ1-3, the V gene TRBV11-2; D call uncertain. The CDR3 is CASSLNPSGLSGNTIYF. For the CDR3, the DNA is TGTGCCAGCAGCTTAAATCCTTCGGGCCTCTCTGGAAACACCATATATTTT.